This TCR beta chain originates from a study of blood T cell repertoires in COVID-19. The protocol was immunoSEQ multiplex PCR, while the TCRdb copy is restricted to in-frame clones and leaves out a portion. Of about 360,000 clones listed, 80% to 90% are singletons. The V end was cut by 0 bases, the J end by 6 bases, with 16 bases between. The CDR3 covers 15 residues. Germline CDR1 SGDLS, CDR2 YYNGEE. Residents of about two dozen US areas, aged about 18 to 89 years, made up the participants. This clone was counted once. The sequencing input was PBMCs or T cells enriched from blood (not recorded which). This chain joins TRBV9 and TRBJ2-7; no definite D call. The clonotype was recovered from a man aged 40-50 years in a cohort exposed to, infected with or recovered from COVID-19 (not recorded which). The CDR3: CASSVGFSSGGEQYF. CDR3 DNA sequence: TGTGCCAGCAGCGTAGGTTTCAGTTCGGGTGGCGAGCAGTACTTC.